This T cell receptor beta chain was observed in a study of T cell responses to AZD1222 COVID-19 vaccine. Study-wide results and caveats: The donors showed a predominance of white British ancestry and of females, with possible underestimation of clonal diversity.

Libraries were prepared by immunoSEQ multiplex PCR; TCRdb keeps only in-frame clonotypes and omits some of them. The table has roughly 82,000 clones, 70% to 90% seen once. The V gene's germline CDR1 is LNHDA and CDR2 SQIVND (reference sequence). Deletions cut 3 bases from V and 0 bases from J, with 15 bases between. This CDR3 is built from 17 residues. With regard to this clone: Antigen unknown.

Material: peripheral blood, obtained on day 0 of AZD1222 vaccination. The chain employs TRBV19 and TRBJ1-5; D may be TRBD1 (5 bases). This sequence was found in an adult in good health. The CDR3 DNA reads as TGTGCCAGTAGTATGGTGGGTGGGGGGTATAGCAATCAGCCCCAGCATTTT. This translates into CASSMVGGGYSNQPQHF.